This T cell receptor (beta chain) was identified in a study of T cells in Graves' hyperthyroidism and ophthalmopathy. RNA transcripts were the template for amplifying TCR beta CDR3 regions. RT-PCR in the first round (using the HTBI primer set) targeted the TCR CDR3. In TCRdb, the multiplex PCR reads were re-called with MiXCR into one record per CDR3 protein. The sample consists of more than 95,000 distinct CDR3 sequences, about 45% of them appearing once. In germline, CDR1 is DFQATT, CDR2 SNEGSKA (reference sequence). V was trimmed by 1 base and J by 1 base, leaving 8 bases between them. The CDR3 is 13 amino acids. There are many counts of this clonotype. Patients aged 18 to 65 with hyperthyroidism were newly diagnosed, with duration under 2 months. Using around 10 ml of fresh peripheral blood, PBMCs were prepared.

The sample consisted of blood. This clonotype originated in a middle-aged man with Graves' hyperthyroidism. This chain uses TRBV20-1 with TRBJ2-7; no firm D call. The CDR3 region is CSARASGSYEQYF. CDR3 in DNA: TGCAGTGCTAGAGCCTCTGGATCCTACGAGCAGTACTTC.